This is a list of T cell receptor beta chains from one sample in a study of control samples from healthy donors and cancer patients. TCRdb's copy holds only in-frame clones and misses some; the assay was immunoSEQ multiplex PCR. The sample holds about 160,000 clones, 80% to 95% seen once. The material sequenced was blood. These receptors came from a woman aged 30 to 39 in good health. Both conserved end residues are part of each CDR3. A D gene is named only where the DNA matches it firmly. For some rows the clone size is stated as once, few or many, or as a class when expanded; others skip it.

cdr3_aa cdr3_nt v_call clone_size d_call j_call
CASSLDYNTQYF TGTGCCAGCAGCTTGGATTATAATACGCAGTATTTT TRBV5-6 . . TRBJ2-3
CASSNRGRNTEAFF TGTGCCAGCAGCAATAGGGGACGGAACACTGAAGCTTTCTTT TRBV21-1 . . TRBJ1-1
CASSDSDSNTGELFF TGTGCCAGCAGTGATAGTGACAGCAACACCGGGGAGCTGTTTTTT TRBV6-4 . . TRBJ2-2
CASSFDRGRGAFF TGTGCCAGCAGCTTTGACAGGGGGCGTGGAGCTTTCTTT TRBV3-1/TRBV3-2 . TRBD1 TRBJ1-1
CASSLAAGTGLAKNIQYF TGTGCCAGCAGCTTAGCCGCCGGGACAGGGTTAGCCAAAAACATTCAGTACTTC TRBV7-8 . TRBD1 TRBJ2-4
CASSPLSGIGNEQYF TGTGCCAGCAGCCCCTTGAGCGGGATAGGAAACGAGCAGTACTTC TRBV14 once TRBD2 TRBJ2-7
CASSGTRGPYGYTF TGTGCCAGTAGTGGGACTCGGGGCCCCTATGGCTACACCTTC TRBV19 once . TRBJ1-2
CASSVAGGGADTQYF TGTGCCAGCAGCGTAGCGGGAGGGGGGGCAGATACGCAGTATTTT TRBV7-3 . TRBD2 TRBJ2-3
CASSPGTSGSYEQYF TGTGCCAGTAGTCCCGGGACTAGCGGGAGCTACGAGCAGTACTTC TRBV19 . TRBD2 TRBJ2-7
CASSFSGGSYNEQFF TGTGCCAGCAGCTTTAGCGGAGGCTCCTACAATGAGCAGTTCTTC TRBV5-8 . . TRBJ2-1
CASSIGTGATYEQYF TGTGCCAGTAGTATAGGGACAGGGGCCACCTACGAGCAGTACTTC TRBV19 few TRBD1 TRBJ2-7
CASSVTGTGDEQYF TGTGCCAGCAGCGTAACCGGGACAGGGGACGAGCAGTACTTC TRBV9 . TRBD1 TRBJ2-7
CASSLAGGPTYEQYF TGTGCCAGCAGCTTAGCGGGAGGTCCTACCTACGAGCAGTACTTC TRBV7-3 . TRBD2 TRBJ2-7
CASSDSMKDRVDGYTF TGTGCCAGCAGTGACTCGATGAAGGACAGGGTGGATGGCTACACCTTC TRBV6-4 . TRBD1 TRBJ1-2
CASSFGSEAFF TGTGCCAGCAGTTTCGGATCTGAAGCTTTCTTT TRBV12-3/TRBV12-4 . . TRBJ1-1
CAISESNLGAADGYTF TGTGCCATCAGTGAGTCGAACCTAGGTGCGGCAGATGGCTACACCTTC TRBV10-3 . . TRBJ1-2
CAISEGTARTGELFF TGTGCCATCAGCGAGGGGACCGCCCGTACCGGGGAGCTGTTTTTT TRBV10-3 . . TRBJ2-2
CASRAHSGNTIYF TGTGCCAGCAGGGCCCACTCTGGAAACACCATATATTTT TRBV7-8 . . TRBJ1-3
CATSDKSNRADTQYF TGTGCCACCAGTGATAAGTCAAACCGGGCAGATACGCAGTATTTT TRBV24-1 . . TRBJ2-3
CASSRDSYYGYTF TGTGCCAGCAGCCGGGACAGTTACTATGGCTACACCTTC TRBV7-2 . TRBD1 TRBJ1-2
CASSSLAGNTEAFF TGTGCCAGCAGCTCCCTAGCAGGGAACACTGAAGCTTTCTTT TRBV7-9 many . TRBJ1-1
CASSFGGNTEAFF TGTGCCAGCAGCTTCGGAGGGAACACTGAAGCTTTCTTT TRBV7-3 . . TRBJ1-1
CASTTSGRTGELFF TGTGCCAGTACAACTAGCGGGAGGACCGGGGAGCTGTTTTTT TRBV19 . TRBD2 TRBJ2-2
CASSLESRLAGNEQFF TGTGCCAGCAGCTTAGAAAGCCGACTAGCGGGGAATGAGCAGTTCTTC TRBV7-9 once TRBD2 TRBJ2-1
CASSQEAGGVREQYF TGCGCCAGCAGCCAGGAAGCGGGAGGAGTCCGCGAGCAGTACTTC TRBV4-1 few TRBD2 TRBJ2-7
CASSHLDGPRNQPQHF TGCGCCAGCAGCCACCTAGACGGGCCAAGAAATCAGCCCCAGCATTTT TRBV4-1 . . TRBJ1-5
CASSSGGTNEQFF TGTGCCAGCAGTTCGGGGGGGACGAATGAGCAGTTCTTC TRBV27 . TRBD2 TRBJ2-1
CASSALQETQYF TGTGCCAGCAGCGCCCTCCAAGAGACCCAGTACTTC TRBV2 . . TRBJ2-5
CASSLTGLSGTYEQYF TGTGCCAGCAGTTTAACGGGACTGAGCGGAACCTACGAGCAGTACTTC TRBV27 . . TRBJ2-7
CAITRTSVTDTQYF TGTGCCATCACCCGGACTAGCGTAACAGATACGCAGTATTTT TRBV10-3 . TRBD2 TRBJ2-3
CAWSVTGGTGELFF TGTGCCTGGAGTGTTACAGGTGGGACCGGGGAGCTGTTTTTT TRBV30 . . TRBJ2-2
CASSSFSLAGAVEQFF TGTGCCAGCAGCTCCTTCTCCCTAGCGGGAGCAGTTGAGCAGTTCTTC TRBV7-2 . TRBD2 TRBJ2-1
CASSLGFHEQYF TGTGCCAGCAGTTTAGGGTTCCACGAGCAGTACTTC TRBV12-3/TRBV12-4 . . TRBJ2-7
CASSLVYRPNEKLFF TGTGCCAGCAGCTTAGTGTACAGACCAAATGAAAAACTGTTTTTT TRBV11-2 . . TRBJ1-4
CASSRAAGTGSILEAFF TGCGCCAGCAGCAGAGCCGCCGGGACAGGGAGTATTTTGGAAGCTTTCTTT TRBV5-1 . TRBD1 TRBJ1-1
CASRLGGGNQPQHF TGTGCCAGCAGATTGGGGGGTGGCAATCAGCCCCAGCATTTT TRBV6-5 . . TRBJ1-5
CASSPQWGSGNTIYF TGTGCCAGTAGTCCACAGTGGGGCTCTGGAAACACCATATATTTT TRBV19 . . TRBJ1-3
CASSFRESSKTEAFF TGCGCCAGCAGCTTTAGGGAAAGTTCGAAGACTGAAGCTTTCTTT TRBV5-1 . . TRBJ1-1
CASSLTGTGELFF TGTGCCAGCAGCTTGACGGGGACCGGGGAGCTGTTTTTT TRBV11-2 . . TRBJ2-2
CASCFGQGLGETQYF TGTGCCAGCTGCTTCGGGCAGGGCCTGGGAGAGACCCAGTACTTC TRBV5-6 . . TRBJ2-5